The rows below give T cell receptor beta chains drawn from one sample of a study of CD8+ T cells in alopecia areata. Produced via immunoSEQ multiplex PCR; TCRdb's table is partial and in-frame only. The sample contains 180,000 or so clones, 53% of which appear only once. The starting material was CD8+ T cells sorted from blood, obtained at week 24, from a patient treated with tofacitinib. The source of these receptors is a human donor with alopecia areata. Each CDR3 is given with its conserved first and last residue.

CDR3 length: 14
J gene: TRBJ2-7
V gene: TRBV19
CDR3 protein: CASSYAGGPYEQYF

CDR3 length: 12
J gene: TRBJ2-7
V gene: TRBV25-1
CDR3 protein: CASSEYPYEQYF

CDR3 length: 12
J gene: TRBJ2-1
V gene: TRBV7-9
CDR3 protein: CASSPSINEQFF

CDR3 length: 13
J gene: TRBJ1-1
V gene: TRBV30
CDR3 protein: CAWSTARGTEAFF

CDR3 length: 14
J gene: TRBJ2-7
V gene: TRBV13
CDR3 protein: CASSQGQGMHEQYF

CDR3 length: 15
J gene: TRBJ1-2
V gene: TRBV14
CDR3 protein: CASSQEDGPNYGYTF

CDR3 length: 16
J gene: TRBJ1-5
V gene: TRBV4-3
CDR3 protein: CASSQELGEGNQPQHF

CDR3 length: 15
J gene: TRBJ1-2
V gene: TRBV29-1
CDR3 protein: CSGGERYYPGDGYTF

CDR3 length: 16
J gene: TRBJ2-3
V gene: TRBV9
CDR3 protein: CASSPQGRGAPDTQYF

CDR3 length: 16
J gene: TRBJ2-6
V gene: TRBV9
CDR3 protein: CASSADEGTGANVLTF

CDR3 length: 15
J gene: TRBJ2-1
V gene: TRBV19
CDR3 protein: CASSTTGTAYNEQFF

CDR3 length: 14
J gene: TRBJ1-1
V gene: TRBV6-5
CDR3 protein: CASSTDSLNTEAFF

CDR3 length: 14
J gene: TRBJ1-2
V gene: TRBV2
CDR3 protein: CASSQDPLNYGYTF

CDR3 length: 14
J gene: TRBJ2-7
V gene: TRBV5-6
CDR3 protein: CASSLGGRSLEQYF

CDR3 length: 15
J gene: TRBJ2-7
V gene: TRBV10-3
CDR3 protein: CAIAFPQAGAVEQYF

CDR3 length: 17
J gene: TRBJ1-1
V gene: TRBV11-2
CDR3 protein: CASSLVAQGGSNTEAFF

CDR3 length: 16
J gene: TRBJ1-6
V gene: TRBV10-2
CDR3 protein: CASKPDPGGHNSPLHF

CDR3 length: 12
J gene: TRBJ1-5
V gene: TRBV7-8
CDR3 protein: CASTTLGQPQHF

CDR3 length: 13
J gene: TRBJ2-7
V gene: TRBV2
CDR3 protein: CASSVGISYEQYF

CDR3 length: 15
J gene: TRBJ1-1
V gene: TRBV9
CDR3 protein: CASRSSGAGGTEAFF

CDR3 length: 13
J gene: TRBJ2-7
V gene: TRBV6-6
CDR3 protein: CASSPLGGHEQYF

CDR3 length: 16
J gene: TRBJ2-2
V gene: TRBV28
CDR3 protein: CASSRPHGQNTGELFF

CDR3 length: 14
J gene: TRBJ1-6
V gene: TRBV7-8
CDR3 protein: CASSSGQGNSPLHF

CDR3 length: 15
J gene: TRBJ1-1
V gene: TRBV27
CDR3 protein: CASRPPGQGYTEAFF

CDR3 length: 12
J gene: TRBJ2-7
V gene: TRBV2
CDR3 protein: CASSLGAYEQYF

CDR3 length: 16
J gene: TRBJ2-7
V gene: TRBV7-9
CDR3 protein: CASSPRRGDHRYEQYF

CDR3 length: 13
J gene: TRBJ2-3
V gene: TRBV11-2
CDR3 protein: CASSLMGGDTQYF

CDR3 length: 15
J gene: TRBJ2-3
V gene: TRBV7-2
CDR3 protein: CASSLRDFSTDTQYF

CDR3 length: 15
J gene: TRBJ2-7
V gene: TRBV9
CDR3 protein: CASSPVAGASYEQYF

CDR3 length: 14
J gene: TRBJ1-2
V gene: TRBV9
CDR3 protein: CASSGRPTGYGYTF

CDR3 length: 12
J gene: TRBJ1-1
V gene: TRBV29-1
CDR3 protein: CSVVVGNTEAFF

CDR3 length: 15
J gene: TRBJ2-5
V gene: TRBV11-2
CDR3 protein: CASMGTGAFLGTQYF

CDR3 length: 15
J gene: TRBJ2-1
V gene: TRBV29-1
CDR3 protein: CSVEPGQGSYNEQFF

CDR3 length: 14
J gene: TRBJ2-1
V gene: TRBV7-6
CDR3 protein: CASSFGVDYNEQFF

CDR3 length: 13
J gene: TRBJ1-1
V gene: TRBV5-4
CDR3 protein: CASSFRGADEAFF

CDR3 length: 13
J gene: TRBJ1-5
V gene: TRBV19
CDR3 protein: CASSTSSSQPQHF

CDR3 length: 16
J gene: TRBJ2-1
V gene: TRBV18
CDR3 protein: CASSPSRDRAYNEQFF

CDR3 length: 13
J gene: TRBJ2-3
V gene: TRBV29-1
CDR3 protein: CSVTSGDTDTQYF

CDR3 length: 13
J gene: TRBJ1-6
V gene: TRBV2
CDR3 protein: CASSEADGRSLHF

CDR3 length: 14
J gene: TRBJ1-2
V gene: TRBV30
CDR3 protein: CAWSMTGASYGYTF

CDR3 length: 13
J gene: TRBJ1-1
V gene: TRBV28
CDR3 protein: CASSLTEGTEAFF

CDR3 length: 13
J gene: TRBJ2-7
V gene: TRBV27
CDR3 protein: CASSFGRDYEQYF

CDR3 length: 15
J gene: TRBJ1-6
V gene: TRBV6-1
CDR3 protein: CASSDVGTGNSPLHF

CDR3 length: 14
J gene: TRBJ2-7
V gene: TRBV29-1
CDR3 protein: CSVRGGQVPYEQYF

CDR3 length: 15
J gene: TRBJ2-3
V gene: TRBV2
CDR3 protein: CASSEGRDRTDTQYF

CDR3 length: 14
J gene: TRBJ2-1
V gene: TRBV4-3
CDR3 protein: CASSQVEGAIEQFF

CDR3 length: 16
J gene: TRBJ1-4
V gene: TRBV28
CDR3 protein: CASSPRDGVENEKLFF

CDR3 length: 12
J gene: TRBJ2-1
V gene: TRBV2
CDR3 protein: CASSDGSNEQFF

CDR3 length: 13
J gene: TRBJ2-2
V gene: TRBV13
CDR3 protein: CASSTSVTGELFF

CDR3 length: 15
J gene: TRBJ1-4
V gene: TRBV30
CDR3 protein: CAWSYSPVTNEKLFF

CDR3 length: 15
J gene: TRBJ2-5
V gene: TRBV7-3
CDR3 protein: CASSLGRAREETQYF

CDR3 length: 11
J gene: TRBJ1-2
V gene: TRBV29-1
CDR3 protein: CSVEQPDGYTF

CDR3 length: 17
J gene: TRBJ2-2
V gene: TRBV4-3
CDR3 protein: CASSPSRDRVPTGELFF

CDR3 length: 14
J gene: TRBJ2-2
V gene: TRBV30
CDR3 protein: CAVETGGRTGELFF

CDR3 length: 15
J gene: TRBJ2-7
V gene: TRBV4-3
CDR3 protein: CASSQGLGLSYEQYF

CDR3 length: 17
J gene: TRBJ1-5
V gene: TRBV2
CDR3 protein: CASRGSRGITVDQPQHF

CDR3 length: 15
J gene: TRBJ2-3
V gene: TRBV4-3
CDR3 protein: CASSQGTSGGDTQYF

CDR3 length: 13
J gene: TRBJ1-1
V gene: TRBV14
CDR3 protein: CASSLGRNTEAFF

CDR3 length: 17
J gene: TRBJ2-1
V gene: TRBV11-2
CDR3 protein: CASSLVAGGSSYNEQFF

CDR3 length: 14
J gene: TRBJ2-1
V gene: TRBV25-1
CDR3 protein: CASSEVKGVNEQFF